A single sample gave rise to the 30 T cell receptor beta chains below, sequenced in a study of cytomegalovirus exposure and HLA in healthy donors. The PCR employed 60 Vbeta primers together with 13 Jbeta primers. The assay was immunoSEQ multiplex PCR, and TCRdb's table has in-frame clones only and misses some. The table shows approximately 300,000 clones, with about 83% occurring only once. Sequencing was carried out using PBMCs. The receptors stem from a woman aged 40 to 50 in good health and CMV-seropositive.

The chain is built from TRBV18 and TRBJ1-1; the match to TRBD1 covers 12 bases. The germline gives CDR1 KGHSH, CDR2 LQKENI. The CDR3 contains 16 residues. The ends lost 4 bases at V and 1 base at J; junction bases unmatched: 4. CDR3 DNA: TGTGCCAGCTCACGGGACAGGGGGCGAGAGAACACTGAAGCTTTCTTT. This gives the protein CASSRDRGRENTEAFF. Looking up the rest from reference TRBV18 and TRBJ1-1 gives the full variable domain: NAGVMQNPRHLVRRRGQEARLRCSPMKGHSHVYWYRQLPEEGLKFMVYLQKENIIDESGMPKERFSAEFPKEGPSILRIQQVVRGDSAAYFCASSRDRGRENTEAFFGQGTRLTVV.

This sequence joins TRBV11-3 and TRBJ2-5, with 7 nucleotides matching TRBD1. Looked up from germline, CDR1 is SGHNT and CDR2 is YENEEA. The CDR3 runs 15 residues. V was clipped by 3 bases and J by 5 bases; unmatched bases: 9. The CDR3 coding sequence is TGTGCCAGCAGCTTCCAGGACAGGTGGGGGGAGACCCAGTACTTC. Translation: CASSFQDRWGETQYF.

V gene TRBV18 combines with J gene TRBJ2-4; TRBD1 matches at 9 bases. Looked up from germline, CDR1 is KGHSH and CDR2 is LQKENI. The CDR3 spans 16 residues. Losses at the gene ends were 3 bases for V and 1 base for J; bases not matched to a gene: 4. The CDR3 region is CASSPSQGAAKNIQYF. CDR3 nucleotides: TGTGCCAGCTCACCCTCACAGGGGGCGGCCAAAAACATTCAGTACTTC.

The chain has TRBV2 and TRBJ2-7; 8 nucleotides agree with TRBD2. Per germline, CDR1 SNHLY and CDR2 FYNNEI. With V trimmed by 7 bases and J by 1 base, 15 bases remained unmatched. This CDR3 spans 17 amino acids. In DNA, the CDR3 is TGTGCCAGCACCCAGTACGATAGGTTAGCGGGGTCCTACGAGCAGTACTTC. The encoded protein is CASTQYDRLAGSYEQYF.

The chain uses TRBV30 and TRBJ2-5, with 9 bases fitting TRBD2. This CDR3 region has 15 residues. V lost 0 bases and J lost 9; bases outside the gene matches: 11. CDR1 GTSNPN and CDR2 SVGIG come from the germline V gene (reference sequence). The CDR3 spells CAWSVSGSRLAAQYF. CDR3 coding DNA: TGTGCCTGGAGTGTATCGGGGTCGAGACTAGCGGCCCAGTACTTC.

This rearrangement joins TRBV28 to TRBJ2-7; 11 positions match TRBD1. V dropped 1 base and J dropped 5; count of bases not matched to a gene: 4. This CDR3 has 15 residues. CDR1 and CDR2 from the germline V gene are MDHEN and SYDVKM. The CDR3 nucleotides read TGTGCCAGCAGTTTATCGGGGACAGGGGGACACGAGCAGTACTTC. It yields the protein CASSLSGTGGHEQYF.

This clone was counted a single time. This chain joins TRBV4-1 and TRBJ1-2; 8 nucleotides line up with TRBD1. CDR1 MGHRA and CDR2 YSYEKL come from the germline V gene. V shed 4 bases, J shed 8 bases, and the junction held 12 bases outside the gene matches. The CDR3 totals 15 residues. This chain's CDR3 is CASSLGTGEYVGYTF. Here the CDR3 DNA reads TGCGCCAGCAGCCTAGGGACAGGAGAATATGTGGGCTACACCTTC.

V is TRBV10-3 and J is TRBJ2-1; 9 positions match TRBD2. With V trimmed by 6 bases and J by 1 base, 13 bases remained unmatched. Germline-derived CDR1 and CDR2 are ENHRY and SYGVKD. The CDR3 runs to 18 residues. CDR3 amino acids: CAISLRSPGLASYNEQFF. DNA for the CDR3: TGTGCCATCAGCCTACGGTCCCCGGGACTAGCTTCCTACAATGAGCAGTTCTTC.

Concerning this clone itself: This likely comes from a read error, as the CDR3 has no conserved phenylalanine or tryptophan at its end. Because the CDR3's place on the DNA is in doubt, the DNA is left out and the CDR3 is given as listed by TCRdb. The chain employs TRBV27 and TRBJ1-4. The CDR3 extends over 13 residues, inclusive of both ends. CDR1 MNHEY and CDR2 SMNVEV come from the germline V gene (reference sequence). Here the CDR3 reads CASSRPPTPQHEI.

The V gene is TRBV28, the J gene TRBJ1-5, with D possibly TRBD1 on 5 matching bases. The CDR3 totals 14 residues. Germline values: CDR1 MDHEN, CDR2 SYDVKM. Trimming pared 6 bases from V and 4 bases from J, leaving 13 bases between. CDR3 DNA: TGTGCCAGCAGCTGGGGGGGAGTGAATCAGCCCCAGCATTTT. Translating gives CASSWGGVNQPQHF.

The chain combines TRBV2 with TRBJ2-1, with 8 bases fitting TRBD2. This CDR3 is 14 amino acids long. The junction had 6 bases not matched to a gene; V was cut back by 3 bases and J by 8 bases. Germline-derived CDR1 and CDR2 are SNHLY and FYNNEI. The DNA of the CDR3 is TGTGCCAGCAGTGAGGGTCGGGGGGGCGATGAGCAGTTCTTC. Its translation: CASSEGRGGDEQFF.

This clone was counted only a few times. V and J are TRBV18 and TRBJ2-1; 11 bases line up with TRBD2. The CDR3 is 15 amino acids. Germline CDR1 KGHSH, CDR2 LQKENI. The J segment lost 6 bases and the V segment lost 6 bases, leaving 7 bases of the junction unmatched. The CDR3 is CASSIAGTSGNEQFF. CDR3 bases: TGTGCCAGCTCGATCGCCGGGACTAGCGGCAATGAGCAGTTCTTC.

J is TRBJ2-3 and V is TRBV23-1, with D possibly matching TRBD2 (5 bases). TRBV23-1 has ORF status, its function being uncertain. The CDR3 length is 15 residues. V lost 0 bases to trimming and J lost 6 bases, with 13 bases between them. The CDR3 region is CASSQSARGRDTQYF. CDR3 nucleotides: TGCGCCAGCAGTCAATCGGCCCGCGGGCGCGATACGCAGTATTTT.

Of note for this clone: Because the CDR3 is missing its conserved closing phenylalanine or tryptophan, this is likely a read error. V usage is TRBV5-1 and J usage is TRBJ1-2, with 8 bases fitting TRBD1. Trimming took 4 bases from V and 4 from J; bases not matched to a gene: 12. Germline CDR1 and CDR2: SGHRS and YFSETQ. The CDR3 totals 16 residues. CDR3 amino acids: CASSPTGAASSYGYTL. CDR3 coding DNA: TGCGCCAGCAGCCCGACAGGGGCGGCAAGTAGCTATGGCTACACCCTC.

The chain combines TRBV7-2 with TRBJ2-7; no clear D gene. This CDR3 comprises 14 residues. Germline CDR1 reads SGHTA; CDR2 reads FQGNSA. The ends were cut back, 1 base at V and 1 base at J, with 8 bases in the middle. CDR3: CASSLGAPSYEQYF. DNA of the CDR3: TGTGCCAGCAGCTTAGGGGCGCCGTCCTACGAGCAGTACTTC. Full variable domain (rest looked up from reference TRBV7-2 and TRBJ2-7): GAGVSQSPSNKVTEKGKDVELRCDPISGHTALYWYRQSLGQGLEFLIYFQGNSAPDKSGLPSDRFSAERTGGSVSTLTIQRTQQEDSAVYLCASSLGAPSYEQYFGPGTRLTVT.

The rearrangement links TRBV6-6 to TRBJ1-5, with no clear D. Germline V gene lookup returns CDR1 MNHNY and CDR2 SVGAGI (reference sequence). Trimming stripped 0 bases from V and 7 bases from J, with 10 bases between. The CDR3 has 14 amino acids. CDR3 nucleotides: TGTGCCAGCAGTTACTCTACAGATCGACAGCCCCAGCATTTT. This encodes CASSYSTDRQPQHF.

The sample holds a few counts of this clone. J is TRBJ2-7 and V is TRBV5-4; 7 positions agree with TRBD1. The length of the CDR3 is 13 residues. Per germline, CDR1 SGHNT and CDR2 YYREEE (reference sequence). V was clipped by 4 bases and J by 6 bases; unmatched bases: 7. Here the CDR3 reads CASSPWDSPEQYF. DNA of the CDR3: TGTGCCAGCAGCCCTTGGGACAGCCCCGAGCAGTACTTC. Combining the CDR3 with reference TRBV5-4 and TRBJ2-7 gives the whole variable domain ETGVTQSPTHLIKTRGQQVTLRCSSQSGHNTVSWYQQALGQGPQFIFQYYREEENGRGNFPPRFSGLQFPNYSSELNVNALELDDSALYLCASSPWDSPEQYFGPGTRLTVT.

The rearrangement links TRBV19 to TRBJ1-2, with no clear D. CDR1 is LNHDA and CDR2 is SQIVND in the germline V gene (reference sequence). Trimming shortened V by 3 bases and J by 3 bases, and 14 bases separated the two germline ends. This CDR3 region has 15 residues. The CDR3 DNA follows: TGTGCCAGTAGTATCGCAGGACTTACCCACTATGGCTACACCTTC. This sequence encodes CASSIAGLTHYGYTF.

The chain couples TRBV4-1 to TRBJ2-7, with D hard to call. V was trimmed by 1 base and J by 5 bases, leaving 15 bases between them. In germline, CDR1 is MGHRA, CDR2 YSYEKL. The CDR3 has 15 residues. The CDR3 DNA reads TGCGCCAGCAGCCAAGCCCGGCAGAGGCACCACGAGCAGTACTTC. Translated, it gives CASSQARQRHHEQYF.

CDR3 nucleotides: TGCGCCAGCAGCCAAGGTCCAGCGGGAGGGTCAAACACAGATACGCAGTATTTT. Translation gives CASSQGPAGGSNTDTQYF. The rearrangement joins TRBV4-3 to TRBJ2-3; TRBD2 matches at 10 bases. The CDR3 has 18 amino acids. J lost 2 bases, V lost 1 base, and 9 bases had no gene match. Germline V lookup: CDR1 LGHNA, CDR2 YSLEER.

J is TRBJ2-7 and V is TRBV28; D not certain. V shed 2 bases and J shed 0 bases, with 14 bases lying between them. The CDR3 spans 16 residues. From germline, CDR1 is MDHEN and CDR2 SYDVKM. The DNA for the CDR3 is TGTGCCAGCAGTTTAGTTGCGGCCTCGAGCTCCTACGAGCAGTACTTC. As protein: CASSLVAASSSYEQYF.

The rearrangement joins TRBV30 to TRBJ1-2; 8 bases agree with TRBD1. The CDR3 loop spans 16 amino acids. The germline CDR1 and CDR2 sequences are GTSNPN and SVGIG (reference sequence). Trimming removed 2 bases from V and 2 bases from J; junction bases left unmatched: 10. The CDR3 nucleotides read TGTGCCTGGAGTCGGATTGACAGGGGCTTAAACTATGGCTACACCTTC. It encodes CAWSRIDRGLNYGYTF.

This chain connects TRBV27 to TRBJ2-5; D is possibly TRBD2 (5 bases). This CDR3 is 17 amino acids long. Germline V lookup: CDR1 MNHEY, CDR2 SMNVEV (reference sequence). V lost 2 bases, J lost 0 bases, and 16 bases lay in between. The CDR3 DNA reads TGTGCCAGCAGTTTACGTAGCGAACCTCGGAACCAAGAGACCCAGTACTTC. It codes for CASSLRSEPRNQETQYF.

This chain connects TRBV28 to TRBJ2-2; D might be TRBD1 (6 bases). V lost 5 bases and J lost 5, with 15 bases in between. Germline values: CDR1 MDHEN, CDR2 SYDVKM. The CDR3 totals 15 residues. The CDR3 bases are TGTGCCAGCAGTCCGCCAGGGGCCGGGACCGGGGAGCTGTTTTTT. Amino acids: CASSPPGAGTGELFF.

For this clone: Its ends do not fully match the called genes, so a read error is possible. The V and J genes are TRBV7-3 and TRBJ2-1; 12 positions match TRBD2. CDR1 SGHTA and CDR2 FQGTGA come from the germline V gene. CDR3 length equals 18 residues. The CDR3 coding sequence is TGTGCCATCAGCTTAGGACTAGCGGGAAGTTACTCCTACAATGAGCAGTTCTTC. Amino acid sequence: CAISLGLAGSYSYNEQFF.

The V and J genes are TRBV5-1 and TRBJ1-2; 12 bases are shared with TRBD1. V lost 0 bases and J lost 8; bases outside the gene matches: 2. This CDR3 comprises 14 residues. Per germline, CDR1 SGHRS and CDR2 YFSETQ. The CDR3 is CASSLDGTGGGYTF. As DNA, the CDR3 is TGCGCCAGCAGCTTGGATGGGACAGGGGGCGGCTACACCTTC.

The chain uses TRBV2 and TRBJ1-2; TRBD1 aligns across 7 bases. With V trimmed by 6 bases and J by 7 bases, 5 bases remained unmatched. This CDR3 contains 12 residues. Germline V gives CDR1 SNHLY, CDR2 FYNNEI. The CDR3 DNA reads TGTGCCAGCAGCGGACAGGTCGGTGGCTACACCTTC. The encoded protein is CASSGQVGGYTF.

The V gene is TRBV7-2, the J gene TRBJ1-5; D remains unclear. The CDR3 covers 15 residues. CDR1 and CDR2 (germline): SGHTA, FQGNSA. V was clipped by 1 base and J by 6 bases, with 13 bases between them. The CDR3 here is CASSLDGVRGQPQHF. As DNA, the CDR3 is TGTGCCAGCAGCTTAGATGGGGTCCGGGGTCAGCCCCAGCATTTT. Full variable domain (remainder filled in from reference TRBV7-2 and TRBJ1-5): GAGVSQSPSNKVTEKGKDVELRCDPISGHTALYWYRQSLGQGLEFLIYFQGNSAPDKSGLPSDRFSAERTGGSVSTLTIQRTQQEDSAVYLCASSLDGVRGQPQHFGDGTRLSIL.

The genes are TRBV30 and TRBJ1-1; no definite D call. This CDR3 contains 13 residues. Germline V gene sequence: CDR1 GTSNPN, CDR2 SVGIG (reference sequence). V lost 5 bases, J lost 2 bases, and 12 bases lay in between. The CDR3 DNA is TGTGCCTGGCACCTCGGAGTTAACACTGAAGCTTTCTTT. This gives the protein CAWHLGVNTEAFF.

The chain uses TRBV6-5 and TRBJ1-2, with a weak D call TRBD1 (5 bases). The CDR3 extends over 14 amino acids. CDR1 MNHEY and CDR2 SVGAGI come from the germline V gene. Trimming stripped 4 bases from V and 4 bases from J, with 13 bases between. The CDR3 loop is CASSSFQGGYGYTF. In DNA form, the CDR3 reads TGTGCCAGCAGTTCCTTTCAGGGTGGCTATGGCTACACCTTC.